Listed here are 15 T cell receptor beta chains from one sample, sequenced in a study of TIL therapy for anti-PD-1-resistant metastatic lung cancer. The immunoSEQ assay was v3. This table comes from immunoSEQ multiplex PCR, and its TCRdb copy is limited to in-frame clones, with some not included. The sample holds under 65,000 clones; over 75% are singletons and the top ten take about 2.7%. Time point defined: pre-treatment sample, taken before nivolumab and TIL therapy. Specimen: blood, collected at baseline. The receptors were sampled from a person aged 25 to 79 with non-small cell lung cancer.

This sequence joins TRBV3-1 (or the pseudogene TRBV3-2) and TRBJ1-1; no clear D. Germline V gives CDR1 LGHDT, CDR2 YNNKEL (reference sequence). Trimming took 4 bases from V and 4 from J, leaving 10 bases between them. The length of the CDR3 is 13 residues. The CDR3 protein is CASSLTLVTEAFF. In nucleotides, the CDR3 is TGTGCCAGCAGCCTGACCCTGGTCACTGAAGCTTTCTTT.

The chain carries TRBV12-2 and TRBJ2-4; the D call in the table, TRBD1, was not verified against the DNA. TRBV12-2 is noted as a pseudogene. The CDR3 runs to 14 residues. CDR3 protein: CASRSRQGKNIQYF. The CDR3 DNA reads TGTGCAAGTCGCTCCCGACAGGGGAAAAACATTCAGTACTTC.

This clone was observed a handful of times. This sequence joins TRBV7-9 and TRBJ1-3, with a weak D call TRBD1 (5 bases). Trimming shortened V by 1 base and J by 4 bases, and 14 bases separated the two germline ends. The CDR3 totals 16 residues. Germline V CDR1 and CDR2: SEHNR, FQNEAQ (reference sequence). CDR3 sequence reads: CASSLVYKGRGNTIYF. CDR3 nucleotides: TGTGCCAGCAGCTTAGTCTATAAGGGACGCGGAAACACCATATATTTT.

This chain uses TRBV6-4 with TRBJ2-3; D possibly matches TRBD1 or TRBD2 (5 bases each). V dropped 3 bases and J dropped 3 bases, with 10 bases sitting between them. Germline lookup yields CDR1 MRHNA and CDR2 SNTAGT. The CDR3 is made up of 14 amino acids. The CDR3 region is CASSEGLATDTQYF. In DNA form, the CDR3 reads TGTGCCAGCAGTGAGGGGCTAGCTACAGATACGCAGTATTTT.

This CDR3 reads CASSLGTGRAFF. In DNA form, the CDR3 reads TGTGCCAGCAGTTTAGGGACAGGTCGAGCTTTCTTT. The chain couples TRBV12-3 or TRBV12-4 to TRBJ1-1, with TRBD1 matching over 7 bases. V was clipped by 1 base and J by 10 bases; unmatched bases: 3. This CDR3 is built from 12 residues.

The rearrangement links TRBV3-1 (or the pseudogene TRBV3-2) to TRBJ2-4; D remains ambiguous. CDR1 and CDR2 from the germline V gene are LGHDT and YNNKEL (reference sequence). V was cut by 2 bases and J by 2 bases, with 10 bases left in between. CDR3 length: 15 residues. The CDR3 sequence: CASSQPEGSKNIQYF. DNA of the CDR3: TGTGCCAGCAGCCAACCAGAAGGGTCCAAAAACATTCAGTACTTC.

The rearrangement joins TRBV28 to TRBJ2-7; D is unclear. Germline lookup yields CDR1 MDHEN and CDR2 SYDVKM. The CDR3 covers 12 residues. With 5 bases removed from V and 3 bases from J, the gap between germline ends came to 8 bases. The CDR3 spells CASSLELYEQYF. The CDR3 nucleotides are TGTGCCAGCAGTCTAGAACTCTACGAGCAGTACTTC.

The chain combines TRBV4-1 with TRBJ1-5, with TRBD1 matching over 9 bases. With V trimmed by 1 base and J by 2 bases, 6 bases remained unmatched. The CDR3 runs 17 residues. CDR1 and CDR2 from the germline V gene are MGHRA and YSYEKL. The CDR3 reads CASSQVRGQGGNQPQHF. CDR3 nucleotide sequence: TGCGCCAGCAGCCAAGTCCGGGGACAGGGAGGCAATCAGCCCCAGCATTTT.

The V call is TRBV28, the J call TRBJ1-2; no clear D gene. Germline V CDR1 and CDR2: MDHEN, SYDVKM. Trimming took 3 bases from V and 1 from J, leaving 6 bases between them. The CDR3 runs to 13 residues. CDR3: CASSFPVNYGYTF. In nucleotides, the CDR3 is TGTGCCAGCAGTTTCCCCGTTAACTATGGCTACACCTTC.

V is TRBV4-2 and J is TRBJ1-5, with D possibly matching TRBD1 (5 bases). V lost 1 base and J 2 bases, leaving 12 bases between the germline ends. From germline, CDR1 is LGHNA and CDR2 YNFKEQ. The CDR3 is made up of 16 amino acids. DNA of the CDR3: TGTGCCAGCAGCCAAGTAGGGGACGTCCGCAATCAGCCCCAGCATTTT. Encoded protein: CASSQVGDVRNQPQHF.

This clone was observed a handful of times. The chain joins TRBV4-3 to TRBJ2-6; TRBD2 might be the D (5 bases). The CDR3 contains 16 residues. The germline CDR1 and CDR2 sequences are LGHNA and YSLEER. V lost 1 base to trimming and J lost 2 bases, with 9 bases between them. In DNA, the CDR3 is TGCGCCAGCAGCCAAGGAACGGGAACTGGGGCCAACGTCCTGACTTTC. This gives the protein CASSQGTGTGANVLTF.

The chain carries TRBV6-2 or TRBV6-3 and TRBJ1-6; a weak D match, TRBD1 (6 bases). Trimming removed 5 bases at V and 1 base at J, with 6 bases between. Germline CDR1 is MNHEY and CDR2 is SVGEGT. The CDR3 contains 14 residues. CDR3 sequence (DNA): TGTGCCAGCAGTGACAGGTCCTATAATTCACCCCTCCACTTT. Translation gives CASSDRSYNSPLHF.

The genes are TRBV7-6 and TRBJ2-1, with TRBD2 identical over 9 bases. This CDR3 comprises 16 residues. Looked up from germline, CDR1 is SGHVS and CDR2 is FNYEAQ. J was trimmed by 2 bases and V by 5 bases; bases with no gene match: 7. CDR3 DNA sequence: TGTGCCAGCAGCCGACAGCGGGGGGCCCCCTACAATGAGCAGTTCTTC. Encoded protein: CASSRQRGAPYNEQFF.

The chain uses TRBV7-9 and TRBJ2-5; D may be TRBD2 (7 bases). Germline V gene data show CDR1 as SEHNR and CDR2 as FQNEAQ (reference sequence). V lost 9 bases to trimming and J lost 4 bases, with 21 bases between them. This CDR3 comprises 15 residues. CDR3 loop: CASGAGAGAIETQYF. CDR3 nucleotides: TGTGCCAGTGGGGCGGGGGCAGGGGCTATAGAGACCCAGTACTTC.

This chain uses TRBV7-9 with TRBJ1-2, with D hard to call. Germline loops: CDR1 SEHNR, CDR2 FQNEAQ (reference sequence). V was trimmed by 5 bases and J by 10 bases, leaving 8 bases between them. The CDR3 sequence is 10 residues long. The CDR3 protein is CASSRDTYTF. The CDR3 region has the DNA TGTGCCAGCAGCCGTGACACCTACACCTTC.